This TCR beta chain was sequenced during a study of post-analysis software for immune sequencing data. The CDR3 is 16 residues long. V trimming: 4 bases; J trimming: 2 bases; junction bases outside the gene matches: 7. Germline CDR1 and CDR2: SGHRS and YFSETQ. This clonotype was detected a few times. Antigen unknown. Unique molecular identifiers were present in the TCR beta cDNA libraries. From roughly 1 to 10 million T cells, roughly 540,000 cDNA molecules were obtained. MiXCR was run by TCRdb on the PCR reads, yielding one entry per CDR3 protein. The data show some 690,000 distinct CDR3 sequences, with about 60% seen just once and 10% to 12% held by the top ten. Study results and limitations: For normalized Chao1 diversity, multiple sclerosis patients scored significantly lower than controls did. Same-batch preparations were strongly co-clustered by F measure. Compared with controls, patients had more of five TRBV segments, including TRBV5-6, TRBV5-1 and TRBV20-1.

Material for sequencing was blood. The sequence derives from a girl aged 2-10 years with multiple sclerosis. The chain employs TRBV5-1 and TRBJ2-1; 9 bases map to TRBD2. CDR3 sequence: CASSQLSGRTYNEQFF. As DNA, the CDR3 is TGCGCCAGCAGCCAACTCAGCGGGAGGACCTACAATGAGCAGTTCTTC.